This T cell receptor (beta chain) came from a study of siplizumab effects on memory and regulatory T cells. CDR3 length: 17 residues. Germline lookup yields CDR1 GTSNPN and CDR2 SVGIG (reference sequence). With 2 bases removed from V and 1 base from J, the gap between germline ends came to 20 bases. Repertoires were generated with immunoSEQ multiplex PCR, while TCRdb's copy carries only in-frame clones and drops some. The data contain some 80,000 clones, over 90% of them seen just once; the ten biggest clones take up approximately 18%. Sequencing input: CD8+ T cells sorted from blood. This receptor was obtained from a human donor in good health. The chain joins TRBV30 to TRBJ1-2; the D is unclear. For the CDR3, the DNA is TGTGCCTGGAGTCTTCATATCCGGGCTGCTTATAACTATGGCTACACCTTC. Its protein product is CAWSLHIRAAYNYGYTF.